This entry describes one TCR beta chain. Participants, about 18 to 100 years old, spanned 25 or so US areas. Cohorts were assigned according to the clinical history that participants reported. Germline CDR1 and CDR2: LNHDA and SQIVND (reference sequence). The V segment lost 5 bases and the J segment 5 bases; nucleotides outside the gene matches: 9. The CDR3 runs to 15 residues. These data come from a study of blood T cell repertoires in COVID-19. On the study more broadly: From T cells, B-cell-depleted T cells, or PBMCs came the material, which was cDNA or gDNA.

As originally analysed: Researchers report that nucleated cell counts were estimated from reference gene primer amplification. Here immunoSEQ multiplex PCR was the method, and the copy in TCRdb shows in-frame clones only, minus some. D and trimming come from the DNA, and the V and J calls and clone size come from that table. Here the sample spans roughly 430,000 clones, roughly 86% being singletons. This TCR was sampled from a woman aged 40-49 years with acute COVID-19. Sequenced: PBMCs or T cells enriched from blood (not recorded which). The chain carries TRBV19 and TRBJ2-7, with 10 bases that match TRBD2. The CDR3 DNA is TGTGCCAGTAGTTTTTTAGCGGGGGGACGTGACGAGCAGTACTTC. It codes for CASSFLAGGRDEQYF.